Listed below are T cell receptor beta chains from one sample, sequenced in a study of T cell responses to AZD1222 COVID-19 vaccine. TCRdb's table, derived via immunoSEQ multiplex PCR, lists solely in-frame clones and lacks some. The data contain around 120,000 clones, about 90% of them seen just once; the ten biggest clones take up 7.5%. The sequenced sample was peripheral blood, obtained on day 0 of AZD1222 vaccination. The source of these receptors is an adult in good health. Both conserved end residues are part of each CDR3. The D gene is left open where the match is weak. Rows may omit the clone size; those that give it use once, few, many or a size class.

v_call: TRBV19
j_call: TRBJ2-3
d_call: -
clone_size: -
cdr3_nt: TGTGCCAGTAGTTCCCCGAGGGGTGCCTTCAGATATACGCAGTATTTT
cdr3_aa: CASSSPRGAFRYTQYF

v_call: TRBV28
j_call: TRBJ1-5
d_call: TRBD1
clone_size: -
cdr3_nt: TGTGCCAGCAGTCTCGGACAGGGAGGTCAGCCCCAGCATTTT
cdr3_aa: CASSLGQGGQPQHF

v_call: TRBV7-8
j_call: TRBJ2-1
d_call: TRBD2
clone_size: -
cdr3_nt: TGTGCCAGCAGCTCCAGACTAGCGGGAGCCTACAATGAGCAGTTCTTC
cdr3_aa: CASSSRLAGAYNEQFF

v_call: TRBV7-9
j_call: TRBJ1-4
d_call: -
clone_size: -
cdr3_nt: TGTGCCAGCAGCTTACTCCCCCCCCTTGCCCCCAATGAAAAACTGTTTTTT
cdr3_aa: CASSLLPPLAPNEKLFF

v_call: TRBV29-1
j_call: TRBJ1-5
d_call: TRBD1
clone_size: -
cdr3_nt: TGCAGCGTTGCTTACAGGGGCGAGCCCCAGCATTTT
cdr3_aa: CSVAYRGEPQHF

v_call: TRBV3-1/TRBV3-2
j_call: TRBJ1-6
d_call: TRBD1
clone_size: -
cdr3_nt: TGTGCCAGCAGCGAGACGACAGGGGGCGCTTCACCCCTCCACTTT
cdr3_aa: CASSETTGGASPLHF

v_call: TRBV3-1/TRBV3-2
j_call: TRBJ2-1
d_call: -
clone_size: -
cdr3_nt: TGTGCCAGCAGCCATTTTCCTCCCCATTCCGACAATGAGCAGTTCTTC
cdr3_aa: CASSHFPPHSDNEQFF

v_call: TRBV5-4
j_call: TRBJ1-2
d_call: -
clone_size: -
cdr3_nt: TGTGCCAGCAGCTTGGCCTTGGGGACTGGCCTGGGCTACACCTTC
cdr3_aa: CASSLALGTGLGYTF

v_call: TRBV6-2/TRBV6-3
j_call: TRBJ2-2
d_call: -
clone_size: -
cdr3_nt: TGTGCCAGCAGTTACCCCGGGGAGCTGTTTTTT
cdr3_aa: CASSYPGELFF

v_call: TRBV5-1
j_call: TRBJ1-3
d_call: -
clone_size: once
cdr3_nt: TGCGCCAGCAGCTTGGAAAGGGGAAACACCATATATTTT
cdr3_aa: CASSLERGNTIYF

v_call: TRBV4-1
j_call: TRBJ1-1
d_call: TRBD1
clone_size: -
cdr3_nt: TGCGCCAGCAGCCAAAGAGTGACAGGGGTGAACACTGAAGCTTTCTTT
cdr3_aa: CASSQRVTGVNTEAFF

v_call: TRBV12-5
j_call: TRBJ2-1
d_call: TRBD1
clone_size: -
cdr3_nt: TGTGCTAGTGGTTTGATGACAGGGAGCCTTAGCTACAATGAGCAGTTCTTC
cdr3_aa: CASGLMTGSLSYNEQFF

v_call: TRBV29-1
j_call: TRBJ1-6
d_call: -
clone_size: few
cdr3_nt: TGCAGCGTTGACGAACAGTCCTATAATTCACCCCTCCACTTT
cdr3_aa: CSVDEQSYNSPLHF

v_call: TRBV27
j_call: TRBJ1-5
d_call: -
clone_size: once
cdr3_nt: TGTGCCAGCAGTCGGTGGTCGGCGGCTAATCAGCCCCAGCATTTT
cdr3_aa: CASSRWSAANQPQHF

v_call: TRBV6-2/TRBV6-3
j_call: TRBJ2-1
d_call: TRBD2
clone_size: -
cdr3_nt: TGTGCCAGCAGTTACGGCCCGGCGGGGGGATCCTACAATGAGCAGTTCTTC
cdr3_aa: CASSYGPAGGSYNEQFF

v_call: TRBV4-1
j_call: TRBJ1-5
d_call: -
clone_size: -
cdr3_nt: TGCGCCAGCAGCCAAGATTCCGGGAGGCATCAGCCCCAGCATTTT
cdr3_aa: CASSQDSGRHQPQHF

v_call: TRBV30
j_call: TRBJ1-2
d_call: TRBD1
clone_size: once
cdr3_nt: TGTGCCTGGAGTGTATTTTACAGGGGCTATGGCTACACCTTC
cdr3_aa: CAWSVFYRGYGYTF

v_call: TRBV2
j_call: TRBJ2-7
d_call: -
clone_size: -
cdr3_nt: TGTGCCAGCAGGGATCCGGGACGGAGCTACGAGCAGTACTTC
cdr3_aa: CASRDPGRSYEQYF

v_call: TRBV27
j_call: TRBJ2-5
d_call: -
clone_size: -
cdr3_nt: TGTGCCAGCAGTTGGGCCTTTGGGGAGACCCAGTACTTC
cdr3_aa: CASSWAFGETQYF

v_call: TRBV6-5
j_call: TRBJ1-3
d_call: -
clone_size: -
cdr3_nt: TGTGCCAGCAGTTACTCCCGCAGACCTGGAAACACCATATATTTT
cdr3_aa: CASSYSRRPGNTIYF

v_call: TRBV27
j_call: TRBJ2-1
d_call: TRBD2
clone_size: -
cdr3_nt: TGTGCCAGCAGTTCCGCTAGCGGGACCTACAATGAGCAGTTCTTC
cdr3_aa: CASSSASGTYNEQFF

v_call: TRBV27
j_call: TRBJ1-3
d_call: -
clone_size: -
cdr3_nt: TGTGCCAGCAGTTACACGTCCTCTGGAAACACCATATATTTT
cdr3_aa: CASSYTSSGNTIYF

v_call: TRBV28
j_call: TRBJ1-5
d_call: -
clone_size: -
cdr3_nt: TGTGCCAGCAGTCCTGCCCAGGGGTTGCCCCAGCATTTT
cdr3_aa: CASSPAQGLPQHF

v_call: TRBV6-5
j_call: TRBJ1-3
d_call: -
clone_size: -
cdr3_nt: TGTGCCAGCAGTTCCCCCACCTCTGGAAACACCATATATTTT
cdr3_aa: CASSSPTSGNTIYF

v_call: TRBV3-1/TRBV3-2
j_call: TRBJ2-5
d_call: -
clone_size: -
cdr3_nt: TGTGCCAGCAGCCTAGACGGGGAAGAGACCCAGTACTTC
cdr3_aa: CASSLDGEETQYF